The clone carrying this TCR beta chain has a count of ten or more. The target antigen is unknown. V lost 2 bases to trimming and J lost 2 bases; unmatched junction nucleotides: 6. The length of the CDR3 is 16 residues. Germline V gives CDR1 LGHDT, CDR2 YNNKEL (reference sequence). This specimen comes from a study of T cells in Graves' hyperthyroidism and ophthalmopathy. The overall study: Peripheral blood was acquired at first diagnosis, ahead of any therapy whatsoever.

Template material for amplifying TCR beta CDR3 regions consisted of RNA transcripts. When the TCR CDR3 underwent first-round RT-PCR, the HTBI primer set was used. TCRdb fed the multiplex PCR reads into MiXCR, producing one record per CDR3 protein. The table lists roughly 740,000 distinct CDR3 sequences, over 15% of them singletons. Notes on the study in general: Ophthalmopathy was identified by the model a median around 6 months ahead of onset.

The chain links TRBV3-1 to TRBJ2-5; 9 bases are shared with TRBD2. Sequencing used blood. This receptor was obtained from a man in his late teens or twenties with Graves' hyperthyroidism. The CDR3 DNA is TGTGCCAGCAGCCAAATCCCAGCGGGAGGTCAAGAGACCCAGTACTTC. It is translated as CASSQIPAGGQETQYF.